The rows below give T cell receptor beta chains drawn from one sample of a study of T-cell reconstitution after alpha-beta-depleted transplantation in children. TCRdb independently ran MiXCR on the PCR reads; one entry per CDR3 protein. This table holds about 120,000 distinct CDR3 sequences, about a tenth found once. The sequencing used PBMCs, collected before TCRalphabeta/CD19-depleted stem cell transplant. The receptors stem from a boy younger than 10 with acute lymphoblastic leukemia, due to receive a stem cell transplant. Each CDR3 is given with its conserved first and last residue. D genes are given only for firm matches. Clone size is given for some rows only: seen once, a few or many times, or a class if the clone is expanded.

V gene,J gene,D gene,clone size,CDR3 protein,CDR3 DNA
TRBV5-5,TRBJ2-7,NA,many,CASSLAMTATYEQYF,TGTGCCAGCAGCTTGGCCATGACAGCAACCTACGAGCAGTACTTC
TRBV20-1,TRBJ2-5,TRBD2,NA,CSARGRSGMVETQYF,TGCAGTGCTAGAGGAAGAAGCGGGATGGTGGAGACCCAGTACTTC
TRBV9,TRBJ1-3,NA,NA,CAISVEGTTGNTIYF,TGTGCCATCAGCGTAGAGGGGACGACTGGAAACACCATATATTTT
TRBV3-1,TRBJ1-1,NA,NA,CASSRLETEAFF,TGTGCCAGCAGCCGACTCGAAACTGAAGCTTTCTTT
TRBV5-4,TRBJ1-1,TRBD1,few,CASSQGVSEAFF,TGTGCCAGCAGCCAGGGGGTTTCTGAAGCTTTCTTT
TRBV6-1,TRBJ2-5,NA,few,CASRPPGALQTQYF,TGTGCCAGCAGACCTCCCGGGGCTCTACAGACCCAGTACTTC
TRBV12-3/TRBV12-4,TRBJ2-3,TRBD2,NA,CASSLLAGSSATQYF,TGTGCCAGCAGTCTACTAGCGGGATCCTCAGCTACGCAGTATTTT
TRBV7-9,TRBJ2-7,NA,many,CASSLTGSPYEQYF,TGTGCCAGCAGCTTAACGGGGAGCCCCTACGAGCAGTACTTC
TRBV27,TRBJ1-1,NA,few,CASSFQAGYEAFF,TGTGCCAGCAGTTTTCAGGCAGGGTATGAAGCTTTCTTT
TRBV4-1,TRBJ2-7,TRBD2,many,CASSQELAGGGSYEQYF,TGCGCCAGCAGCCAAGAGCTAGCGGGAGGAGGGTCCTACGAGCAGTACTTC
TRBV20-1,TRBJ2-1,TRBD2,many,CSARDLFSLADLLYNEQFF,TGCAGTGCTAGAGATCTGTTCTCCCTAGCGGACTTGCTCTACAATGAGCAGTTCTTC
TRBV27,TRBJ1-1,NA,NA,CASSLSWAGRWTEAFF,TGTGCCAGCAGTTTATCGTGGGCAGGGAGATGGACTGAAGCTTTCTTT
TRBV7-2,TRBJ2-1,NA,NA,CASSLDLYEQFF,TGTGCCAGCAGCTTAGATTTATATGAGCAGTTCTTC
TRBV27,TRBJ2-7,TRBD2,few,CAREREQSGRVPYEQYF,TGTGCCAGAGAGCGAGAACAGAGCGGGAGGGTCCCCTACGAGCAGTACTTC